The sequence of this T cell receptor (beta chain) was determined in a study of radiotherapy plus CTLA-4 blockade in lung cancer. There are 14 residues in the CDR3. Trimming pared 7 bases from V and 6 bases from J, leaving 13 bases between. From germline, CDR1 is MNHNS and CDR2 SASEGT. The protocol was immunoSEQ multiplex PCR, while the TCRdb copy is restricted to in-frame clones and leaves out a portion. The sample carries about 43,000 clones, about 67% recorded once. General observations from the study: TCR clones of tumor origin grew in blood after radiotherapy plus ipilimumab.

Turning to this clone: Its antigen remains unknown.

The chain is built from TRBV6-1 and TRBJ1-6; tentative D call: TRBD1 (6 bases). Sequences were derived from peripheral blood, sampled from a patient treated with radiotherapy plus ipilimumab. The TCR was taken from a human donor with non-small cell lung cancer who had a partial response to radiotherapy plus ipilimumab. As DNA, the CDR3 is TGTGCCAGCAAGGCAGGGGTGCGTAATTCACCCCTCCACTTT. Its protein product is CASKAGVRNSPLHF.